One sample yielded the 7 T cell receptor beta chains listed below, sequenced in a study of neurological immune-mediated disorders. TCRdb fed the 5' RACE reads into MiXCR, producing one record per CDR3 protein. The sample has about 50,000 distinct CDR3 sequences; approximately 10% are singletons. Source material: PBMCs. These TCRs come from a man aged 65 to 79 with HTLV-1-associated myelopathy (HAM/TSP).

This clonotype is labeled as medium-sized. This sequence joins TRBV12-3 or TRBV12-4 and TRBJ2-7; 7 positions agree with TRBD2. The CDR3 totals 14 residues. V lost 3 bases to trimming and J lost 3 bases; unmatched junction nucleotides: 5. The chain's CDR3 is CASSLVGGLYEQYF. The DNA of the CDR3 is TGTGCCAGCAGTTTGGTGGGAGGGCTCTACGAGCAGTACTTC.

This clonotype was counted at least ten times. This chain links TRBV12-3 or TRBV12-4 with TRBJ1-1; D gene ambiguous. The CDR3 sequence is 11 residues long. Trimming took 2 bases from V and 8 from J, leaving 6 bases between them. CDR3 sequence (DNA): TGTGCCAGCAGTTTAAAACAGGAAGCTTTCTTT. Residues: CASSLKQEAFF.

This clonotype was counted at least ten times. The rearrangement links TRBV7-8 to TRBJ2-1; D possibly corresponds to TRBD2 (6 bases). The CDR3 has 10 residues. V was shortened by 8 bases and J by 10 bases, with 9 bases between the two germline ends. Germline values: CDR1 SGHVS, CDR2 FQNEAQ. The CDR3 bases are TGTGCCAGCGGGACTCGAGAGCAGTTCTTC. This encodes CASGTREQFF. The full variable domain, completed using reference TRBV7-8 and TRBJ2-1, is GAGVSQSPRYKVAKRGQDVALRCDPISGHVSLFWYQQALGQGPEFLTYFQNEAQLDKSGLPSDRFFAERPEGSVSTLKIQRTQQEDSAVYLCASGTREQFFGPGTRLTVL.

The table lists this clonotype with many counts. This chain connects TRBV7-2 to TRBJ2-5; 8 bases agree with TRBD2. This CDR3 is 15 amino acids long. Germline loops: CDR1 SGHTA, CDR2 FQGNSA. V was clipped by 1 base and J by 5 bases; unmatched bases: 6. The CDR3 loop is CASSLGAGVLETQYF. DNA of the CDR3: TGTGCCAGCAGCTTAGGAGCGGGAGTTTTGGAGACCCAGTACTTC.

This clonotype ranks as medium-sized. The chain carries TRBV5-1 and TRBJ2-5; unclear D gene. The CDR3 has 14 amino acids. V was pared by 1 base and J by 2 bases, with 9 bases between. CDR1 is SGHRS and CDR2 is YFSETQ in the germline V gene. DNA for the CDR3: TGCGCCAGCAGCTTGAGTGGAGCTCAAGAGACCCAGTACTTC. It translates to CASSLSGAQETQYF.

This clonotype was seen many times. V and J are TRBV28 and TRBJ2-3, with 9 bases aligning to TRBD2. V shed 3 bases, J shed 5 bases, and the junction held 12 bases outside the gene matches. Germline lookup yields CDR1 MDHEN and CDR2 SYDVKM. The CDR3 consists of 17 residues. The CDR3 DNA reads as TGTGCCAGCAGTTTCCCCCACTCTAGCGGGGTGGGAGATACGCAGTATTTT. It yields the protein CASSFPHSSGVGDTQYF.

This clonotype came up many times. The rearrangement joins TRBV4-1 to TRBJ1-2; no clear D. V was pared by 0 bases and J by 5 bases, with 13 bases between. The CDR3 consists of 15 residues. The germline V gene encodes CDR1 MGHRA and CDR2 YSYEKL. The CDR3 loop is CASSQERPGLYGYTF. The CDR3 bases are TGCGCCAGCAGCCAAGAGAGGCCCGGTCTATATGGCTACACCTTC.